This T cell receptor (beta chain) was recovered during a study of Graves' ophthalmopathy and Graves' hyperthyroidism. Study context: In this cohort's terms, stable hyperthyroidism meant no ophthalmopathy by 18 months of follow-up. General study findings and limits: Ophthalmopathy progression was predicted by the model at 70.59% sensitivity and 72.22% specificity. Most thyroid clonotypes expanded beyond 0.001 frequency were also found in blood.

As to this clonotype: Antigen unknown.

Amplification from RNA transcripts yielded the TCR beta CDR3 regions. Following a first-round RT-PCR that used HTBI primers, a second-round multiplex PCR was carried out. TCRdb re-derived calls from the multiplex PCR reads in MiXCR, one entry per CDR3 protein. The sample includes about 500,000 distinct CDR3 sequences, about 40% of them seen just once. This CDR3 has 12 amino acids. CDR1 and CDR2 from the germline V gene are MNHNY and SVGAGI (reference sequence). Trimming took 0 bases from V and 11 from J, leaving 8 bases between them. This clonotype was sampled from an adult man with Graves' hyperthyroidism. The chain is built from TRBV6-6 and TRBJ1-5; no firm D call. Sequencing was performed on peripheral blood or thyroid tissue (not recorded which). CDR3: CASSYSRQAQHF. The CDR3 DNA reads TGTGCCAGCAGTTACTCCAGGCAGGCCCAGCATTTT.